This T cell receptor beta chain was sequenced for a study of T cell repertoires in cytomegalovirus infection. For the study at large: TCR beta signatures that were public indicated CMV infection and matching HLA type. Overall study findings and caveats: HLA-C-restricted CMV clonotypes gave the most frequent clonotype in two of eight donors. Summed frequency of public TCR beta families distinguished CMV carriers with the relevant HLA.

In this sample, this clonotype turned up many times. Its antigen is still unknown. TCRdb passed the reads through MiXCR, listing each CDR3 protein once. Among roughly 280,000 distinct CDR3 sequences, roughly 10% were seen once, and the ten largest hold about 16%. This clonotype originated in a human donor in good health (CMV status not recorded). Some clones in this sample may be carry-over from other donors' samples. Material for sequencing was PBMCs.

Here the CDR3 reads CASSLWGLGTGVTTEAFF. The CDR3 DNA reads TGTGCCAGCAGCTTATGGGGCCTTGGGACAGGGGTAACCACTGAAGCTTTCTTT. The chain uses TRBV7-2 and TRBJ1-1, with 10 nucleotides matching TRBD1. The CDR3 contains 18 residues. Losses at the gene ends were 2 bases for V and 4 bases for J; bases not matched to a gene: 13. The germline gives CDR1 SGHTA, CDR2 FQGNSA.